Listed here are 8 T cell receptor beta chains from one sample, sequenced in a study of beta chain features in type 1 diabetes listed by TCRdb under 2018. What the authors observed across the whole study: In all four CD4+ subsets, TCRB CDR3 length was moderately but significantly shorter in type 1 diabetes patients.

The library was obtained by the immunoSEQ multiplex PCR assay. All of the isolated RNA was reverse transcribed with the High Capacity cDNA Reverse Transcription Kit, so expressed TCRB transcripts were sequenced. TCRdb carries this immuneACCESS record with in-frame sequences only. Its versions omit some clonotypes, under half of them owing to an unresolved V gene in the studies checked, with the rest unexplained. The sample yields more than 95,000 clones; roughly 28% were counted once. More than 0.45% of the sample belongs to the ten largest clones. These TCRs are of unknown antigen specificity. The sample was central memory CD4+ T cells from blood. These receptors originate from a woman aged 18-29 years with type 1 diabetes.

There are a few counts of this clone. This chain connects TRBV7-2 to TRBJ2-4; 13 nucleotides align to TRBD2. The junction had 3 bases not matched to a gene; V was cut back by 4 bases and J by 0 bases. This CDR3 has 17 residues. Germline CDR1 SGHTA, CDR2 FQGNSA. CDR3: CASSSRLAGGAKNIQYF. CDR3 DNA: TGTGCCAGCAGCTCGAGACTAGCGGGGGGAGCCAAAAACATTCAGTACTTC. Using reference TRBV7-2 and TRBJ2-4 for the parts outside the CDR3, the full variable domain is GAGVSQSPSNKVTEKGKDVELRCDPISGHTALYWYRQSLGQGLEFLIYFQGNSAPDKSGLPSDRFSAERTGGSVSTLTIQRTQQEDSAVYLCASSSRLAGGAKNIQYFGAGTRLSVL.

This clone was counted a few times. The chain is built from TRBV7-9 and TRBJ1-1; D possibly corresponds to TRBD1 (5 bases). CDR1 is SEHNR and CDR2 is FQNEAQ in the germline V gene (reference sequence). V dropped 8 bases and J dropped 1 base, with 20 bases sitting between them. The length of the CDR3 is 16 residues. The CDR3 protein is CASPGGAGEGNTEAFF. CDR3 DNA sequence: TGTGCCAGCCCGGGAGGGGCGGGGGAGGGGAACACTGAAGCTTTCTTT.

This chain links TRBV28 with TRBJ2-2; 8 bases are shared with TRBD2. The V segment lost 8 bases and the J segment 7 bases; nucleotides outside the gene matches: 9. CDR3 size: 14 residues. Looked up from germline, CDR1 is MDHEN and CDR2 is SYDVKM. This chain's CDR3 is CASFVSGTNGELFF. Here the CDR3 DNA reads TGTGCCAGCTTCGTTAGCGGGACTAACGGGGAGCTGTTTTTT.

This clone occurred a few times. The CDR3 DNA is TGTGCCAGCAGCTTAGATGTGTCAAGCGGGAGTAGCCATGAGCAGTTCTTC. It translates to CASSLDVSSGSSHEQFF. V and J are TRBV11-3 and TRBJ2-1, with 8 bases fitting TRBD2. This CDR3 is 17 amino acids long. Germline V CDR1 and CDR2: SGHNT, YENEEA. The V gene end was trimmed by 0 bases and the J gene end by 8 bases; junction bases not matched to a gene: 12.

The chain has TRBV7-6 and TRBJ2-7, with D perhaps TRBD1 (5 bases). CDR1 SGHVS and CDR2 FNYEAQ come from the germline V gene. Trimming cost V 1 base and J 2 bases, with 12 bases left between them. CDR3 size: 15 residues. The CDR3 spells CASSLEYGRAYEQYF. The CDR3 nucleotides are TGTGCCAGCAGCTTAGAGTACGGCAGGGCCTACGAGCAGTACTTC.

The chain couples TRBV9 to TRBJ2-3; 8 bases are shared with TRBD1. The CDR3 spans 15 residues. Germline V CDR1 and CDR2: SGDLS, YYNGEE. The V gene end was trimmed by 0 bases and the J gene end by 4 bases; junction bases not matched to a gene: 4. Here the CDR3 DNA reads TGTGCCAGCAGCGTAGAACAGGGGGGACCAGATACGCAGTATTTT. This codes for CASSVEQGGPDTQYF.

The V and J genes are TRBV2 and TRBJ1-2; 7 nucleotides match TRBD1. The CDR3 is made up of 14 amino acids. The ends lost 7 bases at V and 7 bases at J; junction bases unmatched: 12. Looked up from germline, CDR1 is SNHLY and CDR2 is FYNNEI. The CDR3 protein is CASTPGQTRLGYTF. DNA for the CDR3: TGTGCCAGCACTCCGGGACAGACTCGGCTTGGCTACACCTTC.

This chain connects TRBV18 to TRBJ2-1; the match to TRBD1 covers 8 bases. With 6 bases clipped from V and 8 bases from J, the junction kept 12 bases outside the gene matches. Germline loops: CDR1 KGHSH, CDR2 LQKENI. CDR3 length equals 15 residues. This chain's CDR3 is CASSLARTGSDEQFF. The CDR3 nucleotides are TGTGCCAGCTCCCTGGCTAGGACAGGGAGCGATGAGCAGTTCTTC.